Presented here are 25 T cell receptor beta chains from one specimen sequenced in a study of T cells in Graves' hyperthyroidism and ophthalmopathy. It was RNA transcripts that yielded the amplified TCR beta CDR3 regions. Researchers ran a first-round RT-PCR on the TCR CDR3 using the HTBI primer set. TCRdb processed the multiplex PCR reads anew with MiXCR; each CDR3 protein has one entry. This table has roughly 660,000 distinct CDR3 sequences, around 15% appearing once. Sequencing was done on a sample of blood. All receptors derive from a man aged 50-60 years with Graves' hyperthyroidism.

This chain's CDR3 is CASSDTVSVRGEQFF. Here the CDR3 DNA reads TGTGCCAGCAGTGATACAGTGAGCGTCCGTGGAGAGCAGTTCTTC. V is TRBV2 and J is TRBJ2-1; D gene ambiguous. V was pared by 3 bases and J by 10 bases, with 19 bases between. Germline CDR1 SNHLY, CDR2 FYNNEI. There are 15 residues in the CDR3.

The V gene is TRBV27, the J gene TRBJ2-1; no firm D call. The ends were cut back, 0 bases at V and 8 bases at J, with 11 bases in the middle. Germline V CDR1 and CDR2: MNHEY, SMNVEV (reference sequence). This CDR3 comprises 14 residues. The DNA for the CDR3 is TGTGCCAGCAGTTTATCGCACGGCTTCTATGAGCAGTTCTTC. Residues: CASSLSHGFYEQFF.

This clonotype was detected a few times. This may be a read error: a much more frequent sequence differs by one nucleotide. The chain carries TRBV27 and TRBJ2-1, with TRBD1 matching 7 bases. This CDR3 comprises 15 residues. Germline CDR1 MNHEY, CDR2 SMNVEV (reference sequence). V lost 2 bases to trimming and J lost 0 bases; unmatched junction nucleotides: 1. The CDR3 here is CASSLGTASYNEQFF. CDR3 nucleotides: TGTGCCAGCAGTTTAGGGACAGCCTCCTACAATGAGCAGTTCTTC.

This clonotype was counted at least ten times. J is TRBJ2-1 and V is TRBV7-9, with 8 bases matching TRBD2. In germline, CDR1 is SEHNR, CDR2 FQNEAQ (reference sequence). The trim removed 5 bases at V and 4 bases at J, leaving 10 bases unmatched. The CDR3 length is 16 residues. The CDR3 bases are TGTGCCAGCAGCCACCGGAGGTTAGCGGGGTACAATGAGCAGTTCTTC. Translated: CASSHRRLAGYNEQFF.

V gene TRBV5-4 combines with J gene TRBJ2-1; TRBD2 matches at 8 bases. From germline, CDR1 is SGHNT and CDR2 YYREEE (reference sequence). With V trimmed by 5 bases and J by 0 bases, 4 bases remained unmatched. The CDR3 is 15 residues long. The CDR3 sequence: CASRASGGSYNEQFF. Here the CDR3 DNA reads TGTGCCAGCAGGGCCAGCGGGGGCTCCTACAATGAGCAGTTCTTC.

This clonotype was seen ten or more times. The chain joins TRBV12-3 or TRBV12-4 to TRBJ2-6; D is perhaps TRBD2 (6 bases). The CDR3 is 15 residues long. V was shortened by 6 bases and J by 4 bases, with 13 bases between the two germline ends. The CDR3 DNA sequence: TGTGCCAGCAGCCTTTTTAGCGGCGGGGCCAACGTCCTGACTTTC. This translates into CASSLFSGGANVLTF.

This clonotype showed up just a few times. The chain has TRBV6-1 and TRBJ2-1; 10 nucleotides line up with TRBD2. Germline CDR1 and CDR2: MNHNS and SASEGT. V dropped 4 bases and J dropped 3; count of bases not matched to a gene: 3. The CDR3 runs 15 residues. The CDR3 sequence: CASSGLAGDYNEQFF. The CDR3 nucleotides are TGTGCCAGCAGTGGGCTAGCGGGAGACTACAATGAGCAGTTCTTC.

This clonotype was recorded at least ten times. CDR3 in amino acids: CASSFRTALNTEAFF. For the CDR3, the DNA is TGTGCCAGCAGTTTCCGGACAGCGCTGAACACTGAAGCTTTCTTT. The chain uses TRBV27 and TRBJ1-1; maybe TRBD1 (6 bases). The CDR3 contains 15 residues. The V end lost 3 bases, the J end lost 0 bases, and 11 bases lay between the germline ends. Germline CDR1 is MNHEY and CDR2 is SMNVEV (reference sequence).

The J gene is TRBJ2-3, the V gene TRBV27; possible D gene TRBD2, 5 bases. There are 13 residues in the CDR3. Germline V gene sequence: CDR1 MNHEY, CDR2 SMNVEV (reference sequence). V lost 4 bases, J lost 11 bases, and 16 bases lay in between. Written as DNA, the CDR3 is TGTGCCAGCAGTTCCGAACAGCGGATGATGCAGTATTTT. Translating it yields CASSSEQRMMQYF.

CDR3 amino acids: CAWSPTTGIRNTIYF. CDR3 in DNA: TGTGCCTGGAGCCCAACGACAGGGATTAGAAACACCATATATTTT. The gene calls are TRBV30 and TRBJ1-3, with TRBD1 matching over 7 bases. The CDR3 sequence is 15 residues long. V trimming: 3 bases; J trimming: 5 bases; junction bases outside the gene matches: 10. In germline, CDR1 is GTSNPN, CDR2 SVGIG (reference sequence).

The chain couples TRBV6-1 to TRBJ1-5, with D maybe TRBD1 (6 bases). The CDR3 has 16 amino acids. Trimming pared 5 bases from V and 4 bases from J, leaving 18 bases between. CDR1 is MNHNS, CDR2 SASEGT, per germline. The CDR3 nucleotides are TGTGCCAGCAGTCCCCTCGGACAGACTATGAATCAGCCCCAGCATTTT. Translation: CASSPLGQTMNQPQHF.

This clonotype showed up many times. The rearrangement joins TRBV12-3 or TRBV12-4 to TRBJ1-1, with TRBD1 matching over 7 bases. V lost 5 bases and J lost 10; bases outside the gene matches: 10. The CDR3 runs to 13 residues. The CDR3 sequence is CASSDTGTVRAFF. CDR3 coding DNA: TGTGCCAGCAGTGACACCGGGACAGTGCGAGCTTTCTTT.

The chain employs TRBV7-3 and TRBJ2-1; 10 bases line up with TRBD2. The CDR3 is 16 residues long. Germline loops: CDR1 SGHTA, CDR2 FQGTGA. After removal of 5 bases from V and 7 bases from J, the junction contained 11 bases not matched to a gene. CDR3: CASSPPGTSGKNEQFF. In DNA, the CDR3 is TGTGCCAGCAGCCCGCCGGGTACTAGCGGGAAGAATGAGCAGTTCTTC.

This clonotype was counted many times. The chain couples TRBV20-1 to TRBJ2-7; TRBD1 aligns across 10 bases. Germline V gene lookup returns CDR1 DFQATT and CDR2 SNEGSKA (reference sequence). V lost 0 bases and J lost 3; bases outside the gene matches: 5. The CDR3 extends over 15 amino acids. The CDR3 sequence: CSARDQTGGVYEQYF. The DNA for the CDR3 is TGCAGTGCTAGAGATCAGACAGGGGGCGTCTACGAGCAGTACTTC.

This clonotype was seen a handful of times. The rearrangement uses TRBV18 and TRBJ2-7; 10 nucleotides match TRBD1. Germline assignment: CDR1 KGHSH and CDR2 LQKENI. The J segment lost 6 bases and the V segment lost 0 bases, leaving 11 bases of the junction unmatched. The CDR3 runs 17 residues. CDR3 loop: CASSPPISGQGISEQYF. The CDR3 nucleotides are TGTGCCAGCTCACCACCGATTTCGGGACAGGGGATCTCCGAGCAGTACTTC.

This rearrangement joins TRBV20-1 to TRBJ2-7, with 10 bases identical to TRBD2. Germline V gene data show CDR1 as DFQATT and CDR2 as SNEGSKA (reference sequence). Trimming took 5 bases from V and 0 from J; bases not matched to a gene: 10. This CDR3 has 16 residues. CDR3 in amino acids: CSAGDLTSGNSYEQYF. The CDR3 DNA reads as TGCAGTGCTGGGGACCTAACTAGCGGGAACTCCTACGAGCAGTACTTC.

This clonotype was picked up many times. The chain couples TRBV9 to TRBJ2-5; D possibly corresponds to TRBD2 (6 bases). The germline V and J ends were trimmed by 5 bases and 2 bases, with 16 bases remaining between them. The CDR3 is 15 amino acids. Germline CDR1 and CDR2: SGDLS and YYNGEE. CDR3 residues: CASSHHLAEQETQYF. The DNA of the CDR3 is TGTGCCAGCAGTCATCATTTAGCGGAACAAGAGACCCAGTACTTC.

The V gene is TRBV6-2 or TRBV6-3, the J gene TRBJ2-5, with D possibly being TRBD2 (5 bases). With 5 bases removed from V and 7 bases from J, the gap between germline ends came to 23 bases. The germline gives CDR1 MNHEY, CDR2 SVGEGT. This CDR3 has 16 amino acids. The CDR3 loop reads CASSQRTGINGVTQYF. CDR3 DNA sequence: TGTGCCAGCAGTCAAAGGACCGGGATCAACGGAGTGACCCAGTACTTC.

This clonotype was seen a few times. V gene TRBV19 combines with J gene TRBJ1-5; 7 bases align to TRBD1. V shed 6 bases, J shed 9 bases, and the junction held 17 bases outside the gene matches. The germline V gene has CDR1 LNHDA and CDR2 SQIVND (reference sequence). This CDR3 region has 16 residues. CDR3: CASSLSMTGYGPPQHF. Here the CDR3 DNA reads TGTGCCAGTAGCTTGTCTATGACAGGGTATGGGCCGCCCCAGCATTTT. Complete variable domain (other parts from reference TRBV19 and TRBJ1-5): DGGITQSPKYLFRKEGQNVTLSCEQNLNHDAMYWYRQDPGQGLRLIYYSQIVNDFQKGDIAEGYSVSREKKESFPLTVTSAQKNPTAFYLCASSLSMTGYGPPQHFGDGTRLSIL.

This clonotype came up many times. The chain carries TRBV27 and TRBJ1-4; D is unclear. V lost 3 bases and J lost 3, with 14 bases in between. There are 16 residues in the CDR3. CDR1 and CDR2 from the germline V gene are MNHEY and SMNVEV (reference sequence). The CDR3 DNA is TGTGCCAGCAGTTTTATCCGGCGTTCGGCTAATGAAAAACTGTTTTTT. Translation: CASSFIRRSANEKLFF. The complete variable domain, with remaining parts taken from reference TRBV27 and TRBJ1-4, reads EAQVTQNPRYLITVTGKKLTVTCSQNMNHEYMSWYRQDPGLGLRQIYYSMNVEVTDKGDVPEGYKVSRKEKRNFPLILESPSPNQTSLYFCASSFIRRSANEKLFFGSGTQLSVL.

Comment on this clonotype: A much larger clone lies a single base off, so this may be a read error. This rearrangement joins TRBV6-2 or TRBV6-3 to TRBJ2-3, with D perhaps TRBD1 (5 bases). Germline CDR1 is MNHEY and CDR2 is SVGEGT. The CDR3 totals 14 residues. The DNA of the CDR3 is TGTGCCAGCACTGCAGGCACCTACACAGGTACGCAGTATTTT. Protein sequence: CASTAGTYTGTQYF.

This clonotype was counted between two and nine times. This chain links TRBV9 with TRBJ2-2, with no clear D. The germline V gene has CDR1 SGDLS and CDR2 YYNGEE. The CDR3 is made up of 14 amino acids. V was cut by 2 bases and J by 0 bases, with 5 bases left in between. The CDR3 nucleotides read TGTGCCAGCAGCGTCAGGACGAACACCGGGGAGCTGTTTTTT. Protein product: CASSVRTNTGELFF.

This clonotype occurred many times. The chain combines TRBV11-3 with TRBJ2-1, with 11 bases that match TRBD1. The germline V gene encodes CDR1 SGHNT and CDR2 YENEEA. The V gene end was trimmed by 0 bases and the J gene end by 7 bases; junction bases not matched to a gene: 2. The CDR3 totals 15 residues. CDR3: CASSLDWDRGNEQFF. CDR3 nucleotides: TGTGCCAGCAGCTTAGATTGGGACAGGGGGAATGAGCAGTTCTTC.

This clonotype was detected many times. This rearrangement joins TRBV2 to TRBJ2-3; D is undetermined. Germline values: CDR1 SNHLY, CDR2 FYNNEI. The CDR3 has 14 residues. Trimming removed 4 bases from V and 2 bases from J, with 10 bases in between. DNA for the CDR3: TGTGCCAGCAGTGCTCGGCAGATCACAGATACGCAGTATTTT. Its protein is CASSARQITDTQYF.

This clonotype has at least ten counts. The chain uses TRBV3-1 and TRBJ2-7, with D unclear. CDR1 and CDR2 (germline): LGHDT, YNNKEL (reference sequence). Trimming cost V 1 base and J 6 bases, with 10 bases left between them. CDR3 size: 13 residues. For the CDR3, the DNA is TGTGCCAGCAGCCAAGGAAAGCGTTCCGAGCAGTACTTC. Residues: CASSQGKRSEQYF.